A single T cell receptor (beta chain) is shown here with its context. Its antigen is as yet unknown. This CDR3 has 16 amino acids. Germline V gives CDR1 LNHDA, CDR2 SQIVND (reference sequence). The V and J ends lost 4 bases and 4 bases, in that order; junction bases with no gene match: 10. This record comes from a study of long-term antiretroviral therapy in people with HIV. Findings of the study overall: In samples taken after ART, diversity increased but remained below transplant donor control levels.

The run of the v3.0 immunoSEQ assay was at survey level. Sequencing used immunoSEQ multiplex PCR; TCRdb keeps in-frame clones, though not all of them. The sample includes 15,000 to 20,000 clones, roughly four fifths of them seen just once. This TCR was sampled from a man between 18 and 35 years old with HIV. V is TRBV19 and J is TRBJ1-1; TRBD1 agrees at 9 bases. Sequenced material: unsorted PBMCs, taken 0.3 years after starting antiretroviral therapy. The CDR3, as DNA: TGTGCCAGTAGTAGCCTCCCGGACAGGGGTCCCACTGAAGCTTTCTTT. The encoded protein is CASSSLPDRGPTEAFF.